These 17 T cell receptor beta chains came from one sample sequenced in a study of cytomegalovirus exposure and HLA in healthy donors. The PCR was carried out with 60 Vbeta primers and 13 Jbeta primers. Clones were sequenced by immunoSEQ multiplex PCR, and TCRdb holds only the in-frame ones, with some missing. The repertoire consists of some 170,000 clones, with under 80% occurring once and the leading ten covering roughly 2.5%. The material sequenced was PBMCs. The receptors shown here come from a human donor in good health.

In its sample, this clone was seen a few times. The J gene is TRBJ2-7, the V gene TRBV5-1; D possibly corresponds to TRBD1 (5 bases). CDR1 and CDR2 (germline): SGHRS, YFSETQ. The V and J ends lost 1 base and 0 bases respectively, with 8 bases between them. This CDR3 has 14 residues. The CDR3 spells CASSLLTASYEQYF. In DNA, the CDR3 is TGCGCCAGCAGCTTGTTGACAGCCTCCTACGAGCAGTACTTC.

V gene TRBV2 combines with J gene TRBJ2-7, with 8 positions matching TRBD1. Germline-derived CDR1 and CDR2 are SNHLY and FYNNEI. This CDR3 has 16 amino acids. Unmatched junction bases numbered 12, after V lost 6 bases and J lost 2 bases. CDR3 amino acids: CASSGDPDRATYEQYF. CDR3 in DNA: TGTGCCAGCAGCGGAGACCCGGACAGGGCAACCTACGAGCAGTACTTC.

The gene calls are TRBV7-9 and TRBJ2-3; 10 nucleotides align to TRBD1. J lost 2 bases, V lost 5 bases, and 4 bases had no gene match. Germline V gene data show CDR1 as SEHNR and CDR2 as FQNEAQ (reference sequence). The CDR3 runs to 15 residues. Here the CDR3 DNA reads TGTGCCAGCAGCGCCGGGACAGGGGACACAGATACGCAGTATTTT. Residues: CASSAGTGDTDTQYF.

The rearrangement joins TRBV28 to TRBJ1-4, with D maybe TRBD1 (5 bases). The V and J ends lost 6 bases and 1 base respectively, with 9 bases between them. The CDR3 is 14 residues long. Germline V gene sequence: CDR1 MDHEN, CDR2 SYDVKM. The CDR3 DNA reads as TGTGCCAGCAGCTATGACAGAACTAATGAAAAACTGTTTTTT. The encoded protein is CASSYDRTNEKLFF.

This clone was counted once. This chain uses TRBV7-6 with TRBJ2-7; TRBD2 aligns across 9 bases. The CDR3 sequence is 16 residues long. The V gene's germline CDR1 is SGHVS and CDR2 FNYEAQ. V dropped 6 bases and J dropped 4; count of bases not matched to a gene: 13. The CDR3 sequence: CASSSPLAGLGYEQYF. The CDR3 bases are TGTGCCAGCAGTTCCCCTCTAGCGGGGTTAGGGTACGAGCAGTACTTC.

The genes are TRBV9 and TRBJ2-2; TRBD2 agrees at 7 bases. After removal of 1 base from V and 7 bases from J, the junction contained 4 bases not matched to a gene. From germline, CDR1 is SGDLS and CDR2 YYNGEE. The CDR3 length is 14 residues. The CDR3 reads CASSVNGGFGELFF. DNA for the CDR3: TGTGCCAGCAGCGTAAACGGGGGGTTCGGGGAGCTGTTTTTT.

The gene calls are TRBV18 and TRBJ2-2; 11 nucleotides line up with TRBD1. The junction had 5 bases not matched to a gene; V was cut back by 4 bases and J by 1 base. The CDR3 has 17 residues. The germline gives CDR1 KGHSH, CDR2 LQKENI. This chain's CDR3 is CASSRTGGALNTGELFF. In nucleotides, the CDR3 is TGTGCCAGCTCACGGACAGGGGGCGCTTTGAACACCGGGGAGCTGTTTTTT.

The J gene is TRBJ2-7, the V gene TRBV5-1; the D is unclear. Trimming pared 1 base from V and 0 bases from J, leaving 5 bases between. CDR1 is SGHRS and CDR2 is YFSETQ in the germline V gene. This CDR3 contains 13 residues. The CDR3 DNA reads TGCGCCAGCAGCTTGTCTAGCTCCTACGAGCAGTACTTC. Translation gives CASSLSSSYEQYF.

CDR3: CASSLTSGGSGTQYF. In DNA, the CDR3 is TGTGCCAGCAGCCTTACTAGCGGGGGGTCGGGTACGCAGTATTTT. The chain is built from TRBV7-3 and TRBJ2-3; 12 nucleotides match TRBD2. Per the germline V gene, CDR1 is SGHTA and CDR2 is FQGTGA. Trimming took 5 bases from V and 8 from J; bases not matched to a gene: 8. CDR3 size: 15 residues.

The chain employs TRBV7-2 and TRBJ2-3; D might be TRBD1 (5 bases). V lost 4 bases and J 0 bases, leaving 11 bases between the germline ends. The CDR3 sequence is 15 residues long. Looked up from germline, CDR1 is SGHTA and CDR2 is FQGNSA. CDR3 loop: CASSSPQGSTDTQYF. Written as DNA, the CDR3 is TGTGCCAGCAGCTCCCCCCAGGGAAGCACAGATACGCAGTATTTT.

The rearrangement joins TRBV2 to TRBJ1-1, with a possible D match to TRBD1 (6 bases). V lost 3 bases and J 1 base, leaving 12 bases between the germline ends. This CDR3 is 15 amino acids long. The germline V gene encodes CDR1 SNHLY and CDR2 FYNNEI. The CDR3 DNA is TGTGCCAGCAGTGATTTAGGGACAACGAACACTGAAGCTTTCTTT. Translated: CASSDLGTTNTEAFF.

V and J are TRBV5-4 and TRBJ1-4; D is possibly TRBD1 (5 bases). V lost 2 bases and J lost 0, with 5 bases in between. The CDR3 runs to 14 residues. The germline V gene has CDR1 SGHNT and CDR2 YYREEE (reference sequence). The CDR3 loop is CASSLQATNEKLFF. The CDR3 region has the DNA TGTGCCAGCAGCTTACAGGCAACTAATGAAAAACTGTTTTTT.

The sample holds a few counts of this clone. CDR3 in amino acids: CASGQGPSYEQYF. In DNA form, the CDR3 reads TGTGCCAGCGGACAGGGACCGTCTTACGAGCAGTACTTC. The V and J genes are TRBV6-5 and TRBJ2-7; 8 nucleotides line up with TRBD1. The CDR3 sequence is 13 residues long. Per germline, CDR1 MNHEY and CDR2 SVGAGI. V lost 8 bases to trimming and J lost 4 bases; unmatched junction nucleotides: 7.

The chain joins TRBV30 to TRBJ2-1, with 12 nucleotides matching TRBD2. The CDR3 extends over 18 amino acids. Germline assignment: CDR1 GTSNPN and CDR2 SVGIG (reference sequence). V dropped 0 bases and J dropped 5; count of bases not matched to a gene: 11. The CDR3 coding sequence is TGTGCCTGGAGTGTTGGTTTTCACCGACTAGCGGGGGACAATGAGCAGTTCTTC. Translation: CAWSVGFHRLAGDNEQFF.

The rearrangement joins TRBV12-5 to TRBJ2-5; 7 bases agree with TRBD2. V gave up 4 bases and J gave up 7 bases; unmatched junction bases: 12. Germline CDR1 LGHNT, CDR2 FRNRAP. CDR3 length: 15 amino acids. CDR3 sequence (DNA): TGTGCTAGTGGTTCCCCTACCACCGGGACTACGACCCAGTACTTC. Residues: CASGSPTTGTTTQYF.

This chain connects TRBV9 to TRBJ2-1, with TRBD1 matching 9 bases. After removal of 4 bases from V and 1 base from J, the junction contained 3 bases not matched to a gene. The germline V gene encodes CDR1 SGDLS and CDR2 YYNGEE. The CDR3 totals 15 residues. This chain's CDR3 is CASSRGQGSYNEQFF. The CDR3 region has the DNA TGTGCCAGCAGCCGGGGACAGGGTTCCTACAATGAGCAGTTCTTC.

The chain joins TRBV7-3 to TRBJ1-1; D not resolved. The CDR3 spans 13 residues. The germline CDR1 and CDR2 sequences are SGHTA and FQGTGA. Between the trimmed V and J ends, which lost 5 bases and 2 bases, there was a span of 9 bases. This chain's CDR3 is CASSTGINTEAFF. The DNA of the CDR3 is TGTGCCAGCAGCACCGGGATAAACACTGAAGCTTTCTTT.